Reported below is one T cell receptor (beta chain). Germline assignment: CDR1 LNHDA and CDR2 SQIVND (reference sequence). This CDR3 contains 17 residues. V gave up 6 bases and J gave up 10 bases; unmatched junction bases: 13. This specimen belongs to a study of blood T cell repertoires in COVID-19. Assay: immunoSEQ multiplex PCR; the TCRdb copy retains only in-frame clones and omits some. Among more than 150,000 clones listed, around 80% were seen once. The sequence was obtained from a woman at least 80 years old with active or convalescent COVID-19. The chain employs TRBV19 and TRBJ1-6; the match to TRBD1 covers 12 bases. Sequenced input: peripheral blood. The CDR3 loop is CASRLLPGQGAGSPLHF. As DNA, the CDR3 is TGTGCCAGTAGGCTTCTGCCGGGACAGGGGGCCGGATCACCCCTCCACTTT.